This T cell receptor (beta chain) was documented in a study of blood T cells in healthy people across ages. General study findings and limits: Long-lived and aged donors differed, with more naive CD4+ cells and higher diversity in the long-lived. TCR beta diversity tracked closely with naive T cell percentage.

After removal of 5 bases from V and 11 bases from J, the junction contained 21 bases not matched to a gene. This CDR3 is built from 17 residues. Germline V gene lookup returns CDR1 SGHAT and CDR2 FQNNGV. Through a sample-barcoded 5' primer and a J-beta primer mix, a second PCR was run for 7 to 11 cycles. TCRdb reanalysed the 5' RACE reads using MiXCR and keeps one entry per CDR3 protein. The data show about 620,000 distinct CDR3 sequences, roughly half seen once. About this clonotype itself: Its antigen is as yet unknown.

Sequences were obtained from blood. This chain uses TRBV11-2 with TRBJ2-3; 8 nucleotides line up with TRBD2. The TCR sequence derives from a woman older than 75 in good health. The CDR3 here is CASSPGGTQVLINMQYF. As DNA, the CDR3 is TGTGCCAGCAGCCCGGGGGGGACACAGGTCCTTATTAATATGCAGTATTTT.